The source of this TCR beta chain is a study of identical twins. General study results and limits: Cord blood beta clonotypes that were abundant carried fewer insertions, and memory repertoires showed no such trend. Weaker excess sharing between twins was seen in beta out-of-frame sequences. Researchers reported excess low generation probability among twin-shared out-of-frame alpha sequences.

TCRdb re-called the 5' RACE reads with MiXCR, one entry per CDR3 protein. The data contain 1.5 million or so distinct CDR3 sequences, under 35% of them singletons. With 6 bases removed from V and 0 bases from J, the gap between germline ends came to 11 bases. There are 14 residues in the CDR3. This clonotype was seen only a few times. Antigen: not known. Sequencing used cord blood. The receptor was isolated from a newborn girl in good health. This chain links TRBV12-3 or TRBV12-4 with TRBJ1-2; tentatively, D is TRBD1 (5 bases). The CDR3 DNA reads TGTGCCAGCAGCTACCGACAGACTAACTATGGCTACACCTTC. It is translated as CASSYRQTNYGYTF.